The 20 T cell receptor beta chains below come from one sample, sequenced in a study of blood T cell repertoires in COVID-19. Data came from immunoSEQ multiplex PCR; TCRdb stores just in-frame clones and leaves some out. Of around 150,000 clones listed, more than 90% are singletons. Input material: peripheral blood. The origin of the receptors is a man between 60 and 75 years old with active or convalescent COVID-19.

The rearrangement uses TRBV4-1 and TRBJ1-5, with D unresolved. CDR1 is MGHRA, CDR2 YSYEKL, per germline. CDR3 length equals 14 residues. With 0 bases removed from V and 5 bases from J, the gap between germline ends came to 8 bases. The CDR3 sequence is CASSQDLGYQPQHF. CDR3 bases: TGCGCCAGCAGCCAAGATCTCGGTTATCAGCCCCAGCATTTT.

This clone has a single count. The gene calls are TRBV18 and TRBJ1-1; perhaps TRBD1 as D (5 bases). The CDR3 totals 13 residues. Trimming removed 5 bases from V and 3 bases from J, with 10 bases in between. In germline, CDR1 is KGHSH, CDR2 LQKENI. The CDR3 sequence: CASSTSRDTEAFF. As DNA, the CDR3 is TGTGCCAGCTCAACCAGCAGGGACACTGAAGCTTTCTTT. Full variable domain (remainder filled in from reference TRBV18 and TRBJ1-1): NAGVMQNPRHLVRRRGQEARLRCSPMKGHSHVYWYRQLPEEGLKFMVYLQKENIIDESGMPKERFSAEFPKEGPSILRIQQVVRGDSAAYFCASSTSRDTEAFFGQGTRLTVV.

This clone has just a few counts. The chain couples TRBV24-1 to TRBJ1-2; a weak D match, TRBD1 (6 bases). V lost 8 bases and J lost 2, with 17 bases in between. This CDR3 contains 15 residues. CDR1 KGHDR and CDR2 SFDVKD come from the germline V gene. In DNA, the CDR3 is TGTGCCACCAAGGTCGGACAGCCTACGAACTATGGCTACACCTTC. It specifies CATKVGQPTNYGYTF.

The chain is built from TRBV6-6 and TRBJ1-5; a weak D match, TRBD1 (6 bases). Germline CDR1 reads MNHNY; CDR2 reads SVGAGI (reference sequence). The CDR3 consists of 12 residues. Trimming removed 6 bases at V and 4 bases at J, with 7 bases between. In nucleotides, the CDR3 is TGTGCCAGCAGACAGGGTAATCAGCCCCAGCATTTT. Protein: CASRQGNQPQHF.

The rearrangement links TRBV15 to TRBJ1-1; D possibly corresponds to TRBD1 (5 bases). Germline values: CDR1 LNHNV, CDR2 YYDKDF (reference sequence). The CDR3 loop spans 14 amino acids. Trimming pared 1 base from V and 4 bases from J, leaving 10 bases between. CDR3 coding DNA: TGTGCCACCAGCAGAGGATCAGGGTTCACTGAAGCTTTCTTT. Amino acid sequence: CATSRGSGFTEAFF.

The table lists this clone with a few counts. The chain carries TRBV7-9 and TRBJ2-3; no clear D. This CDR3 comprises 15 residues. The germline CDR1 and CDR2 sequences are SEHNR and FQNEAQ (reference sequence). With 1 base removed from V and 0 bases from J, the gap between germline ends came to 8 bases. The CDR3 sequence: CASSLDAVSTDTQYF. For the CDR3, the DNA is TGTGCCAGCAGCTTAGATGCGGTTAGCACAGATACGCAGTATTTT. Together with reference TRBV7-9 and TRBJ2-3, the CDR3 gives the full variable domain: DTGVSQNPRHKITKRGQNVTFRCDPISEHNRLYWYRQTLGQGPEFLTYFQNEAQLEKSRLLSDRFSAERPKGSFSTLEIQRTEQGDSAMYLCASSLDAVSTDTQYFGPGTRLTVL.

The chain combines TRBV11-3 with TRBJ2-2; 9 nucleotides agree with TRBD1. The ends lost 5 bases at V and 4 bases at J; junction bases unmatched: 2. The V gene's germline CDR1 is SGHNT and CDR2 YENEEA. The CDR3 runs to 14 residues. CDR3 protein: CASSQDRGTGELFF. The CDR3 nucleotides read TGTGCCAGCAGCCAGGACAGGGGCACCGGGGAGCTGTTTTTT.

The rearrangement joins TRBV6-5 to TRBJ1-2; 11 bases fit TRBD1. After removal of 6 bases from V and 4 bases from J, the junction contained 4 bases not matched to a gene. Germline CDR1 is MNHEY and CDR2 is SVGAGI. The CDR3 is made up of 14 amino acids. CDR3 sequence: CASRWTGGTYGYTF. DNA of the CDR3: TGTGCCAGCAGATGGACAGGGGGCACCTATGGCTACACCTTC.

The chain employs TRBV23-1 and TRBJ2-7, with 9 bases identical to TRBD1. TRBV23-1 belongs to the ORF category, with a function that is uncertain. Unmatched junction bases numbered 9, after V lost 8 bases and J lost 4 bases. The CDR3 is 14 amino acids. For the CDR3, the DNA is TGCGCCAGCGGTATGACAGGGGGTTCGTACGAGCAGTACTTC. This translates into CASGMTGGSYEQYF.

This chain connects TRBV5-1 to TRBJ1-3; TRBD1 is a possible D gene (5 bases). The CDR3 runs 16 residues. Trimming shortened V by 4 bases and J by 4 bases, and 18 bases separated the two germline ends. Per the germline V gene, CDR1 is SGHRS and CDR2 is YFSETQ. The CDR3 nucleotides are TGCGCCAGCAGCGCGGACGGCCAAGGGGTGGGAAACACCATATATTTT. It encodes CASSADGQGVGNTIYF.

The chain uses TRBV3-1 (or the pseudogene TRBV3-2) and TRBJ2-3; D is possibly TRBD1 (6 bases). The V and J ends lost 0 bases and 1 base respectively, with 11 bases between them. CDR3 size: 16 residues. Germline lookup yields CDR1 LGHDT and CDR2 YNNKEL (reference sequence). DNA of the CDR3: TGTGCCAGCAGCCAAGATATTCCAGGGGGCACAGATACGCAGTATTTT. This translates into CASSQDIPGGTDTQYF.

The chain recombines TRBV19 with TRBJ2-1; 10 nucleotides match TRBD1. Germline CDR1 LNHDA, CDR2 SQIVND (reference sequence). The CDR3 contains 16 residues. V shed 5 bases, J shed 10 bases, and the junction held 14 bases outside the gene matches. CDR3 in amino acids: CASSGTGDRARGEQFF. CDR3 coding DNA: TGTGCCAGTAGTGGGACAGGGGATCGTGCTAGGGGGGAGCAGTTCTTC. The variable domain in full, with the rest retrieved from reference TRBV19 and TRBJ2-1, is DGGITQSPKYLFRKEGQNVTLSCEQNLNHDAMYWYRQDPGQGLRLIYYSQIVNDFQKGDIAEGYSVSREKKESFPLTVTSAQKNPTAFYLCASSGTGDRARGEQFFGPGTRLTVL.

The chain is built from TRBV7-6 and TRBJ1-1; D is unresolved. Germline CDR1 is SGHVS and CDR2 is FNYEAQ. CDR3 length: 13 residues. Trimming pared 5 bases from V and 0 bases from J, leaving 7 bases between. This CDR3 reads CASSPQLNTEAFF. CDR3 sequence (DNA): TGTGCCAGCAGCCCACAACTGAACACTGAAGCTTTCTTT.

The V call is TRBV10-3, the J call TRBJ2-2; 13 nucleotides align to TRBD2. The J segment lost 7 bases and the V segment lost 6 bases, leaving 8 bases of the junction unmatched. Looked up from germline, CDR1 is ENHRY and CDR2 is SYGVKD. The CDR3 totals 16 residues. This chain's CDR3 is CAIRRGTSGVGGELFF. The CDR3 nucleotides read TGTGCCATCAGGAGGGGGACTAGCGGGGTCGGCGGGGAGCTGTTTTTT.

The chain is built from TRBV7-9 and TRBJ1-2; 7 nucleotides line up with TRBD1. J gave up 8 bases and V 1 base, and 7 bases lay outside the gene matches. CDR3 length: 14 residues. Germline lookup yields CDR1 SEHNR and CDR2 FQNEAQ (reference sequence). The CDR3 nucleotides read TGTGCCAGCAGCTTAGAGTCAGGGGGGCGAGGCTACACCTTC. It translates to CASSLESGGRGYTF.

The genes are TRBV3-1 (or the pseudogene TRBV3-2) and TRBJ2-1, with D maybe TRBD2 (6 bases). Looked up from germline, CDR1 is LGHDT and CDR2 is YNNKEL (reference sequence). Trimming left V 3 bases short and J 7 bases short, with 16 bases between. The CDR3 runs 15 residues. In DNA form, the CDR3 reads TGTGCCAGCAGCCAGTACCGGGACTCCCATAATGAGCAGTTCTTC. The encoded protein is CASSQYRDSHNEQFF.

The rearrangement joins TRBV28 to TRBJ1-6, with 8 nucleotides matching TRBD1. Germline V gives CDR1 MDHEN, CDR2 SYDVKM. This CDR3 is 16 amino acids long. Trimming removed 0 bases from V and 10 bases from J; junction bases left unmatched: 8. The CDR3 is CASSLWSVGDRSPLHF. The CDR3 DNA reads TGTGCCAGCAGTTTATGGTCCGTGGGGGACAGGTCACCCCTCCACTTT.

The CDR3: CASSLEQGYEQFF. The CDR3 nucleotides read TGTGCCAGCAGCTTGGAACAGGGCTATGAGCAGTTCTTC. The chain has TRBV5-6 and TRBJ2-1; D may be TRBD1 (6 bases). V lost 0 bases and J 8 bases, leaving 9 bases between the germline ends. The CDR3 contains 13 residues. Germline-derived CDR1 and CDR2 are SGHDT and YYEEEE.

The V and J genes are TRBV6-5 and TRBJ1-2, with 9 bases matching TRBD1. With 8 bases clipped from V and 4 bases from J, the junction kept 5 bases outside the gene matches. The length of the CDR3 is 13 residues. Germline V gene lookup returns CDR1 MNHEY and CDR2 SVGAGI. The CDR3 DNA sequence: TGTGCCAGCCAAACAGGGGGCGCCTATGGCTACACCTTC. This sequence encodes CASQTGGAYGYTF.

This rearrangement joins TRBV18 to TRBJ1-2; D might be TRBD1 (5 bases). Trimming shortened V by 3 bases and J by 8 bases, and 13 bases separated the two germline ends. The CDR3 is 13 amino acids. In germline, CDR1 is KGHSH, CDR2 LQKENI. CDR3 residues: CASSPDRIQGYTF. The DNA of the CDR3 is TGTGCCAGCTCACCTGACAGAATCCAAGGCTACACCTTC.